This TCR beta chain is drawn from a study of human T cells and chemical hapten exposure. Study context: A roughly 2 cm by roughly 2 cm inner upper arm patch received 2% DPC for sensitization. Cases of alopecia areata, totalis or universalis occurred in a predominantly female patient group.

This clonotype was recorded many times. The CDR3 consists of 13 residues. With 6 bases clipped from V and 4 bases from J, the junction kept 2 bases outside the gene matches. CDR1 and CDR2 from the germline V gene are MDHEN and SYDVKM. Documented time point: patch test 2, 6 weeks after DPC sensitization. Described treatment: therapeutic diphenylcyclopropenone sensitization with weekly scalp DPC. TCRdb re-called the RACE reads with MiXCR, one entry per CDR3 protein. This sample has a few hundred thousand distinct CDR3 sequences; under 6.5% occur once, and the top ten carry approximately 5.4%. Sequenced material: whole blood, taken in connection with sensitization to the hapten diphenylcyclopropenone (DPC). The V call is TRBV28, the J call TRBJ1-1; 10 positions agree with TRBD1. This TCR derives from a woman between 18 and 29 years old with alopecia areata. Some clones in this sample may be carry-over from other donors' samples. CDR3 amino acids: CASSWTGGTEAFF. The DNA of the CDR3 is TGTGCCAGCAGCTGGACAGGGGGCACTGAAGCTTTCTTT. Looking up the rest from reference TRBV28 and TRBJ1-1 gives the full variable domain: DVKVTQSSRYLVKRTGEKVFLECVQDMDHENMFWYRQDPGLGLRLIYFSYDVKMKEKGDIPEGYSVSREKKERFSLILESASTNQTSMYLCASSWTGGTEAFFGQGTRLTVV.